Listed here are 30 T cell receptor beta chains from one sample, sequenced in a study of cytomegalovirus exposure and HLA in healthy donors. Amplification used 60 Vbeta primers and 13 Jbeta primers. Assay used: immunoSEQ multiplex PCR; TCRdb lists only in-frame clones, some missing. The table lists 150,000 to 250,000 clones, roughly 85% of them singletons. Sequencing used PBMCs. The receptors were gathered from a woman in her 30s in good health and CMV-seropositive.

In its sample, this clone was seen once. The V call is TRBV30, the J call TRBJ2-7; 10 bases are shared with TRBD2. The CDR3 extends over 13 amino acids. Germline CDR1 GTSNPN, CDR2 SVGIG (reference sequence). J gave up 6 bases and V 0 bases, and 2 bases lay outside the gene matches. The CDR3 sequence is CAWSVLAGIEQYF. CDR3 DNA: TGTGCCTGGAGTGTACTAGCGGGAATCGAGCAGTACTTC.

V gene TRBV2 combines with J gene TRBJ2-1, with D perhaps TRBD2 (7 bases). This CDR3 has 16 residues. The V and J ends lost 1 base and 0 bases respectively, with 10 bases between them. Germline V lookup: CDR1 SNHLY, CDR2 FYNNEI. CDR3: CASSEEGGPSYNEQFF. Here the CDR3 DNA reads TGTGCCAGCAGTGAAGAGGGGGGGCCCTCCTACAATGAGCAGTTCTTC.

V usage is TRBV6-5 and J usage is TRBJ2-4; D remains ambiguous. The CDR3 sequence is 13 residues long. Germline CDR1 and CDR2: MNHEY and SVGAGI. The V end lost 10 bases, the J end lost 6 bases, and 16 bases lay between the germline ends. For the CDR3, the DNA is TGTGCCACCCGCCTGTCCTCAGGAAACATTCAGTACTTC. It translates to CATRLSSGNIQYF.

The chain recombines TRBV10-1 with TRBJ2-7; the match to TRBD1 covers 7 bases. The germline CDR1 and CDR2 sequences are WNHNN and SYGVQD (reference sequence). Unmatched junction bases numbered 6, after V lost 1 base and J lost 9 bases. The CDR3 consists of 13 residues. The CDR3 loop is CASSEYDRAGQYF. For the CDR3, the DNA is TGCGCCAGCAGTGAGTACGACAGGGCTGGGCAGTACTTC.

This chain uses TRBV10-3 with TRBJ1-5; the match to TRBD1 covers 8 bases. Germline CDR1 reads ENHRY; CDR2 reads SYGVKD. The length of the CDR3 is 15 residues. V lost 6 bases and J lost 3; bases outside the gene matches: 7. This chain's CDR3 is CAIRKTGEANQPQHF. CDR3 nucleotide sequence: TGTGCCATCAGGAAGACAGGGGAGGCCAATCAGCCCCAGCATTTT.

This clone was counted once. An end of the junction does not agree with germline; a read error may underlie this. J is TRBJ2-6 and V is TRBV5-1, with D possibly TRBD1 on 5 matching bases. The CDR3 is 16 amino acids. Per the germline V gene, CDR1 is SGHRS and CDR2 is YFSETQ. This chain's CDR3 is CASSLGSSSGANVPTF. CDR3 nucleotides: TGCGCCAGCAGCCTTGGCAGCTCCTCTGGGGCCAACGTCCCGACTTTC. The variable domain in full, completed from reference TRBV5-1 and TRBJ2-6, reads KAGVTQTPRYLIKTRGQQVTLSCSPISGHRSVSWYQQTPGQGLQFLFEYFSETQRNKGNFPGRFSGRQFSNSRSEMNVSTLELGDSALYLCASSLGSSSGANVPTFGAGSRLTVL.

This clone appeared a single time. The DNA for the CDR3 is TGTGCCAGCAGCCAGGAGTCCCAGGGAGCTTTCTTT. Translating it yields CASSQESQGAFF. The chain combines TRBV5-4 with TRBJ1-1; a weak D match, TRBD1 (5 bases). The CDR3 is 12 amino acids. Trimming removed 4 bases at V and 10 bases at J, with 14 bases between. The germline V gene encodes CDR1 SGHNT and CDR2 YYREEE (reference sequence).

The genes are TRBV4-2 and TRBJ2-7; 12 bases are a match to TRBD1. The ends lost 5 bases at V and 4 bases at J; junction bases unmatched: 3. This CDR3 comprises 14 residues. CDR1 is LGHNA and CDR2 is YNFKEQ in the germline V gene. CDR3 coding DNA: TGTGCCAGCAGCGTGGGACAGGGGGCGTACGAGCAGTACTTC. It specifies CASSVGQGAYEQYF.

This chain joins TRBV23-1 and TRBJ2-2; D unclear. TRBV23-1 is annotated as an ORF whose role is uncertain. The CDR3 length is 15 residues. Trimming took 2 bases from V and 7 from J, leaving 14 bases between them. The DNA of the CDR3 is TGCGCCAGCAGTCAACAATCTAACCCACGCGGGGAGCTGTTTTTT. Its translation is CASSQQSNPRGELFF.

The genes are TRBV5-4 and TRBJ1-2; 7 nucleotides match TRBD1. In germline, CDR1 is SGHNT, CDR2 YYREEE (reference sequence). This CDR3 has 15 amino acids. Trimming cost V 1 base and J 4 bases; bases outside gene matches: 7. As DNA, the CDR3 is TGTGCCAGCAGCTTGAGGGGGCCTTCCTCCTATGGCTACACCTTC. It encodes CASSLRGPSSYGYTF.

The chain employs TRBV11-3 and TRBJ2-7; 8 bases are shared with TRBD1. J gave up 1 base and V 5 bases, and 4 bases lay outside the gene matches. CDR1 SGHNT and CDR2 YENEEA come from the germline V gene. The CDR3 totals 14 residues. CDR3 sequence reads: CASSSRTGSYEQYF. The CDR3 DNA is TGTGCCAGCAGCAGCCGGACAGGGTCCTACGAGCAGTACTTC.

The genes are TRBV7-9 and TRBJ2-1, with 8 nucleotides matching TRBD1. CDR1 and CDR2 from the germline V gene are SEHNR and FQNEAQ (reference sequence). V dropped 2 bases and J dropped 0; count of bases not matched to a gene: 6. The CDR3 extends over 17 amino acids. CDR3 protein: CASSLLQGESSYNEQFF. The CDR3 nucleotides are TGTGCCAGCAGCTTACTACAGGGGGAGAGCTCCTACAATGAGCAGTTCTTC. The full variable domain, its missing parts supplied by reference TRBV7-9 and TRBJ2-1, is DTGVSQNPRHKITKRGQNVTFRCDPISEHNRLYWYRQTLGQGPEFLTYFQNEAQLEKSRLLSDRFSAERPKGSFSTLEIQRTEQGDSAMYLCASSLLQGESSYNEQFFGPGTRLTVL.

V is TRBV14 and J is TRBJ1-4; 10 nucleotides agree with TRBD1. V shed 2 bases and J 8 bases; nucleotides not matched to a gene: 8. Germline CDR1 is SGHDN and CDR2 is FVKESK. The CDR3 has 16 residues. The CDR3 DNA is TGTGCCAGCAGCCAAATCGGGACAGGGGATGTGGAAAAACTGTTTTTT. Protein product: CASSQIGTGDVEKLFF. Using reference TRBV14 and TRBJ1-4 for the parts outside the CDR3, the full variable domain is EAGVTQFPSHSVIEKGQTVTLRCDPISGHDNLYWYRRVMGKEIKFLLHFVKESKQDESGMPNNRFLAERTGGTYSTLKVQPAELEDSGVYFCASSQIGTGDVEKLFFGSGTQLSVL.

In its sample, this clone was seen a few times. Other DNA sequences from this sample encode an identical CDR3 as well. This rearrangement joins TRBV6-5 to TRBJ2-7; 7 bases align to TRBD1. The length of the CDR3 is 12 residues. The V and J ends lost 11 bases and 2 bases, in that order; junction bases with no gene match: 6. Germline V lookup: CDR1 MNHEY, CDR2 SVGAGI. Here the CDR3 reads CASSRGPYEQYF. CDR3 DNA sequence: TGTGCCTCCTCGAGGGGGCCCTACGAGCAGTACTTC.

J is TRBJ2-1 and V is TRBV2; D not certain. Germline V CDR1 and CDR2: SNHLY, FYNNEI. V was pared by 7 bases and J by 0 bases, with 16 bases between. The CDR3 has 16 residues. The CDR3 here is CASKLTEALSYNEQFF. As DNA, the CDR3 is TGTGCCAGCAAGCTAACAGAAGCCCTCTCCTACAATGAGCAGTTCTTC. Variable domain in full (rest from reference TRBV2 and TRBJ2-1): EPEVTQTPSHQVTQMGQEVILRCVPISNHLYFYWYRQILGQKVEFLVSFYNNEISEKSEIFDDQFSVERPDGSNFTLKIRSTKLEDSAMYFCASKLTEALSYNEQFFGPGTRLTVL.

This clone was counted a few times. The chain uses TRBV7-2 and TRBJ1-6, with D unclear. The V gene's germline CDR1 is SGHTA and CDR2 FQGNSA. CDR3 length: 15 residues. V lost 2 bases to trimming and J lost 10 bases, with 15 bases between them. CDR3 in DNA: TGTGCCAGCAGCTTAAGTCCCGGGAACGGATCACCCCTCCACTTT. Protein sequence: CASSLSPGNGSPLHF.

The chain links TRBV7-6 to TRBJ1-4; TRBD1 aligns across 8 bases. The V and J ends lost 4 bases and 5 bases, in that order; junction bases with no gene match: 6. CDR3 length equals 15 residues. Germline CDR1 reads SGHVS; CDR2 reads FNYEAQ. This CDR3 reads CASSWETGDNEKLFF. For the CDR3, the DNA is TGTGCCAGCAGCTGGGAGACAGGGGACAATGAAAAACTGTTTTTT.

V usage is TRBV18 and J usage is TRBJ1-3; D remains unclear. The CDR3 has 15 residues. CDR1 and CDR2 (germline): KGHSH, LQKENI. With 2 bases removed from V and 0 bases from J, the gap between germline ends came to 8 bases. The CDR3 loop is CASSPRVISGNTIYF. DNA for the CDR3: TGTGCCAGCTCACCAAGAGTAATCTCTGGAAACACCATATATTTT.

The rearrangement joins TRBV6-6 to TRBJ2-4; TRBD2 matches at 9 bases. V lost 6 bases to trimming and J lost 1 base; unmatched junction nucleotides: 1. This CDR3 spans 14 amino acids. Germline CDR1 reads MNHNY; CDR2 reads SVGAGI (reference sequence). CDR3 region: CASRSGGAKNIQYF. The CDR3 DNA reads as TGTGCCAGCAGAAGCGGGGGGGCCAAAAACATTCAGTACTTC.

The chain employs TRBV4-1 and TRBJ1-4, with 9 nucleotides matching TRBD1. Looked up from germline, CDR1 is MGHRA and CDR2 is YSYEKL. V dropped 1 base and J dropped 6; count of bases not matched to a gene: 3. The CDR3 totals 15 residues. The CDR3 bases are TGCGCCAGCAGCCAAGCCGGGACAGGGTATGAAAAACTGTTTTTT. Its translation is CASSQAGTGYEKLFF.

The V call is TRBV5-4, the J call TRBJ1-4; TRBD1 aligns across 8 bases. V lost 0 bases to trimming and J lost 2 bases; unmatched junction nucleotides: 0. Germline lookup yields CDR1 SGHNT and CDR2 YYREEE (reference sequence). The CDR3 extends over 15 amino acids. In nucleotides, the CDR3 is TGTGCCAGCAGCTTGGGACAGGGGACTAATGAAAAACTGTTTTTT. The encoded protein is CASSLGQGTNEKLFF.

This clone was seen once. The chain has TRBV29-1 and TRBJ1-4; 10 bases map to TRBD1. Trimming cost V 7 bases and J 8 bases; bases outside gene matches: 7. This CDR3 region has 13 residues. Germline-derived CDR1 and CDR2 are SQVTM and ANQGSEA. The CDR3 DNA reads as TGCAGCGCCTCGACAGGGGGCAGGGAAAAACTGTTTTTT. Protein product: CSASTGGREKLFF.

This clone came up a few times. The rearrangement joins TRBV11-3 to TRBJ2-1, with 9 positions matching TRBD2. With 1 base clipped from V and 9 bases from J, the junction kept 4 bases outside the gene matches. The CDR3 consists of 14 residues. From germline, CDR1 is SGHNT and CDR2 YENEEA. The CDR3 DNA is TGTGCCAGCAGCTTAGGGGGCGGGGGGGCTGAGCAGTTCTTC. This gives the protein CASSLGGGGAEQFF.

This chain uses TRBV2 with TRBJ2-1; 9 bases map to TRBD2. CDR1 is SNHLY and CDR2 is FYNNEI in the germline V gene. This CDR3 is 13 amino acids long. V shed 8 bases, J shed 6 bases, and the junction held 5 bases outside the gene matches. In nucleotides, the CDR3 is TGTGCCAGCGTAGCGGGAGAAATCAATGAGCAGTTCTTC. It codes for CASVAGEINEQFF.

This chain joins TRBV7-8 and TRBJ2-1; the D is unclear. The CDR3 length is 11 residues. V lost 1 base, J lost 10 bases, and 5 bases lay in between. Germline V gene lookup returns CDR1 SGHVS and CDR2 FQNEAQ. The CDR3 loop reads CASSLGAEQFF. The DNA of the CDR3 is TGTGCCAGCAGCTTAGGCGCCGAGCAGTTCTTC.

This chain uses TRBV29-1 with TRBJ1-1; possible D gene TRBD1, 5 bases. Germline V gene lookup returns CDR1 SQVTM and CDR2 ANQGSEA. V was shortened by 5 bases and J by 1 base, with 11 bases between the two germline ends. The CDR3 covers 13 residues. Here the CDR3 reads CSVRRGTNTEAFF. Written as DNA, the CDR3 is TGCAGCGTTAGGAGGGGAACGAACACTGAAGCTTTCTTT.

In this sample, this clone turned up a few times. The rearrangement links TRBV11-2 to TRBJ2-1; D not certain. Germline CDR1 and CDR2: SGHAT and FQNNGV. This CDR3 has 14 amino acids. The V end was cut by 0 bases, the J end by 7 bases, with 10 bases between. CDR3 nucleotides: TGTGCCAGCAGCTTAGATCGAGTGGTGAATGAGCAGTTCTTC. This translates into CASSLDRVVNEQFF.

This clone was seen only once. DNA of the CDR3: TGTGCCAGCAGTTCTCCCGGGAGTGGCCATGAGCAGTTCTTC. Translated, it gives CASSSPGSGHEQFF. The V and J genes are TRBV6-6 and TRBJ2-1; possibly TRBD2 for D (6 bases). Germline CDR1 is MNHNY and CDR2 is SVGAGI (reference sequence). This CDR3 comprises 14 residues. The V gene lost 4 bases and the J gene lost 8 bases, with 15 bases spanning the gap.

The chain joins TRBV7-2 to TRBJ1-5, with 7 bases fitting TRBD1. Per germline, CDR1 SGHTA and CDR2 FQGNSA. CDR3 size: 15 residues. V dropped 4 bases and J dropped 2; count of bases not matched to a gene: 5. The chain's CDR3 is CASSSRQGGNQPQHF. The CDR3 DNA reads TGTGCCAGCAGCTCCCGACAGGGCGGCAATCAGCCCCAGCATTTT.

This clone was counted between two and nine times. This rearrangement joins TRBV7-9 to TRBJ1-5; a possible D gene is TRBD1 (6 bases). This CDR3 is 14 amino acids long. Germline V gene lookup returns CDR1 SEHNR and CDR2 FQNEAQ (reference sequence). The germline V and J ends were trimmed by 9 bases and 3 bases, with 15 bases remaining between them. The CDR3 coding sequence is TGTGCCAGGGGGTGGGGGCCCTTCAATCAGCCCCAGCATTTT. Translating gives CARGWGPFNQPQHF. The whole variable domain, filled in from reference TRBV7-9 and TRBJ1-5, reads DTGVSQNPRHKITKRGQNVTFRCDPISEHNRLYWYRQTLGQGPEFLTYFQNEAQLEKSRLLSDRFSAERPKGSFSTLEIQRTEQGDSAMYLCARGWGPFNQPQHFGDGTRLSIL.